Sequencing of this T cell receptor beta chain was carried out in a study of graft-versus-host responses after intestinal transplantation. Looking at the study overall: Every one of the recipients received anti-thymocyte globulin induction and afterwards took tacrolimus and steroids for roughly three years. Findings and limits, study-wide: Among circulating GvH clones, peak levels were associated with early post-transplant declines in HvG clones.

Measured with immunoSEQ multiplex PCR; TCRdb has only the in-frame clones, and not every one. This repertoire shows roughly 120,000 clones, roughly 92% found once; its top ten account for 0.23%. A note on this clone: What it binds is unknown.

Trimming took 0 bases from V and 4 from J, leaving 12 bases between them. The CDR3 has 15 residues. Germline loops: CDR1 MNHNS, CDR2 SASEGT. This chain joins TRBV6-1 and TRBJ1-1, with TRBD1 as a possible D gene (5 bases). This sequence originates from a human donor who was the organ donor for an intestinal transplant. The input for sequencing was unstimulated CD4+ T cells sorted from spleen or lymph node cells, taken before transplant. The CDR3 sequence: CASSEALGRVTEAFF. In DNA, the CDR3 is TGTGCCAGCAGTGAAGCGTTGGGCAGGGTCACTGAAGCTTTCTTT.